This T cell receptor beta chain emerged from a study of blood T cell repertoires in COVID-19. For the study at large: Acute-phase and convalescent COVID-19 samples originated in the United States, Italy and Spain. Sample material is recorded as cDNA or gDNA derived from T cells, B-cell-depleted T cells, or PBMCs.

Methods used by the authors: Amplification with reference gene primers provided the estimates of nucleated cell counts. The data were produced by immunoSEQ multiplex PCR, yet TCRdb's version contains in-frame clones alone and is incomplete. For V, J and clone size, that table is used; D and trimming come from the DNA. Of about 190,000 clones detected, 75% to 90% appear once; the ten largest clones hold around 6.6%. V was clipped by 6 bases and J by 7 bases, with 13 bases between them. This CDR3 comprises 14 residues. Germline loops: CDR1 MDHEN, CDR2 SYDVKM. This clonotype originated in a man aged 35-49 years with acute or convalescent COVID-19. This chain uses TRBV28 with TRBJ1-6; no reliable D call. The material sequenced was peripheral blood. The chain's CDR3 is CASSPLGGNSPLHF. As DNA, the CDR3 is TGTGCCAGCAGCCCCCTCGGCGGGAATTCACCCCTCCACTTT.